These 9 T cell receptor beta chains were sequenced from one sample in a study of Graves' ophthalmopathy and Graves' hyperthyroidism. RNA transcripts provided the template for amplifying TCR beta CDR3 regions. Amplification began with first-round RT-PCR using HTBI primers, then second-round multiplex PCR was performed. TCRdb processed the multiplex PCR reads anew with MiXCR; each CDR3 protein has one entry. The table records about 220,000 distinct CDR3 sequences, 20% to 25% of them present only once. Sequences were obtained from peripheral blood. The receptors stem from a woman aged 45-65 years with Graves' ophthalmopathy.

This clonotype came up once. V and J are TRBV9 and TRBJ1-6; possible D gene TRBD1, 5 bases. V was trimmed by 4 bases and J by 0 bases, leaving 14 bases between them. This CDR3 has 17 amino acids. CDR1 is SGDLS, CDR2 YYNGEE, per germline. CDR3 nucleotides: TGTGCCAGCAGCCCGAGGGACTTCAGCTCCTATAATTCACCCCTCCACTTT. Its protein product is CASSPRDFSSYNSPLHF.

This clonotype occurred many times. The chain uses TRBV19 and TRBJ1-5, with D hard to call. The CDR3 extends over 17 amino acids. Per germline, CDR1 LNHDA and CDR2 SQIVND (reference sequence). Trimming removed 1 base at V and 2 bases at J, with 15 bases between. The CDR3 nucleotides are TGTGCCAGTAGTATAGCCTTTGCATCCCTCGGCAATCAGCCCCAGCATTTT. This encodes CASSIAFASLGNQPQHF.

This clonotype was recorded once. The rearrangement joins TRBV2 to TRBJ2-5; D remains unclear. CDR3 length: 13 residues. The V end lost 7 bases, the J end lost 1 base, and 10 bases lay between the germline ends. Looked up from germline, CDR1 is SNHLY and CDR2 is FYNNEI. CDR3 sequence: CASKTLSQETQYF. CDR3 nucleotides: TGTGCCAGCAAGACACTTTCCCAAGAGACCCAGTACTTC.

Many counts were recorded for this clonotype. This sequence joins TRBV7-2 and TRBJ1-1; a possible D gene is TRBD1 (5 bases). V lost 5 bases and J lost 10, with 14 bases in between. The CDR3 is 12 amino acids. The germline gives CDR1 SGHTA, CDR2 FQGNSA. The CDR3 loop reads CASSTFGGIAFF. The DNA for the CDR3 is TGTGCCAGCAGCACGTTCGGGGGAATAGCTTTCTTT.

This clonotype was recorded at least ten times. One junction end disagrees with the germline gene, perhaps due to a read error. The chain joins TRBV24-1 to TRBJ1-5; no clear D gene. The germline V gene has CDR1 KGHDR and CDR2 SFDVKD. This CDR3 is built from 14 residues. The CDR3 bases are TGTGCCATCAGTGATGACGACCCGTCTCAGCCCCAGCATTTT. Protein product: CAISDDDPSQPQHF.

The chain has TRBV5-1 and TRBJ2-2; 7 bases fit TRBD1. The length of the CDR3 is 16 residues. Germline V gene data show CDR1 as SGHRS and CDR2 as YFSETQ. V shed 2 bases, J shed 2 bases, and the junction held 6 bases outside the gene matches. Written as DNA, the CDR3 is TGCGCCAGCAGCTTAGATGACAGGGCCAACACCGGGGAGCTGTTTTTT. This translates into CASSLDDRANTGELFF. Full variable domain (remainder filled in from reference TRBV5-1 and TRBJ2-2): KAGVTQTPRYLIKTRGQQVTLSCSPISGHRSVSWYQQTPGQGLQFLFEYFSETQRNKGNFPGRFSGRQFSNSRSEMNVSTLELGDSALYLCASSLDDRANTGELFFGEGSRLTVL.

This clonotype was detected only a few times. This may stem from a read error, because a much larger clone lies one nucleotide away. CDR3 nucleotides: TGCGCCAGCAGCTGGACCGGGGTCGGGGGGAATTCACCCCTCCACTTT. Protein sequence: CASSWTGVGGNSPLHF. The chain uses TRBV5-1 and TRBJ1-6; D possibly corresponds to TRBD1 (5 bases). Deletions cut 3 bases from V and 7 bases from J, with 17 bases between. Germline values: CDR1 SGHRS, CDR2 YFSETQ. The CDR3 has 16 amino acids.

This clonotype was detected ten times or more. The CDR3 DNA is TGCGCCAGCAGCTTGGCAGGGATCCCCCAGTACTTC. Its protein is CASSLAGIPQYF. This sequence joins TRBV5-1 and TRBJ2-5, with D possibly matching TRBD1 (5 bases). The germline V gene has CDR1 SGHRS and CDR2 YFSETQ. V lost 0 bases and J 9 bases, leaving 9 bases between the germline ends. The CDR3 has 12 residues.

V gene TRBV6-2 or TRBV6-3 combines with J gene TRBJ2-7; a possible D gene is TRBD2 (7 bases). The V end was cut by 2 bases, the J end by 2 bases, with 13 bases between. The germline gives CDR1 MNHEY, CDR2 SVGEGT. The CDR3 loop spans 15 amino acids. In DNA form, the CDR3 reads TGTGCCAGCAGTTACGGGGGGGCAGGCGCCTACGAGCAGTACTTC. Translated: CASSYGGAGAYEQYF.